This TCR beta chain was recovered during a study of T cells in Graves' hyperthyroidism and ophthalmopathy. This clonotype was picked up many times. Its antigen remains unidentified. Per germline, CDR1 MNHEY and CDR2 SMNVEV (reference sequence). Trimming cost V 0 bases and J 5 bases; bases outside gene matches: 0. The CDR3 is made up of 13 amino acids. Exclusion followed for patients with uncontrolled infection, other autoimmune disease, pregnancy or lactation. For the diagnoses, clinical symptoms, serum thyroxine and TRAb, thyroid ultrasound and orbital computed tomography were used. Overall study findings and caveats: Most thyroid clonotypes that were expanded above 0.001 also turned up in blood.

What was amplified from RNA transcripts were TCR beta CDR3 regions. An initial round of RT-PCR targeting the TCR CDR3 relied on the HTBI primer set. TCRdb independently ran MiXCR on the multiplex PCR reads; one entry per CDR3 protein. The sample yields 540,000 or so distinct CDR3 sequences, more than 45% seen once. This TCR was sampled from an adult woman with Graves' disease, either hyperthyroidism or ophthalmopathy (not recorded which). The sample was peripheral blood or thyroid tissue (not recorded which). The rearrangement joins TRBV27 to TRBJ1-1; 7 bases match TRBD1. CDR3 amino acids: CASSLSRGTEAFF. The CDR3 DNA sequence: TGTGCCAGCAGTTTATCCAGGGGGACTGAAGCTTTCTTT.